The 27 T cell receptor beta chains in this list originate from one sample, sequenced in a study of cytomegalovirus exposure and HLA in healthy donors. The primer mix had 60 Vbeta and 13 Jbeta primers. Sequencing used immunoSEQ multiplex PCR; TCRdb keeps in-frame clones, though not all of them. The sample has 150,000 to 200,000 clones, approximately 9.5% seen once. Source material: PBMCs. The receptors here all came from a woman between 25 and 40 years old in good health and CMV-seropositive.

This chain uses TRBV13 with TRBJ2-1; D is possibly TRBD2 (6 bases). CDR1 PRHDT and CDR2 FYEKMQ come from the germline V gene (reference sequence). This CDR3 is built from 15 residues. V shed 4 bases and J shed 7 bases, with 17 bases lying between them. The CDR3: CASSSAGLGVNEQFF. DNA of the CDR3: TGTGCCAGCAGCTCCGCGGGGCTAGGCGTGAATGAGCAGTTCTTC. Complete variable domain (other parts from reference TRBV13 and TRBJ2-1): AAGVIQSPRHLIKEKRETATLKCYPIPRHDTVYWYQQGPGQDPQFLISFYEKMQSDKGSIPDRFSAQQFSDYHSELNMSSLELGDSALYFCASSSAGLGVNEQFFGPGTRLTVL.

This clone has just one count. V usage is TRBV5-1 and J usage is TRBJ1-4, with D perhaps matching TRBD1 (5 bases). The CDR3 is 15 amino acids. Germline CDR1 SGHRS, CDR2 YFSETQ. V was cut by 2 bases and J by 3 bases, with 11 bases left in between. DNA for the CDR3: TGCGCCAGCAGCTTTGGGGCCAGGTCTAATGAAAAACTGTTTTTT. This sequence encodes CASSFGARSNEKLFF.

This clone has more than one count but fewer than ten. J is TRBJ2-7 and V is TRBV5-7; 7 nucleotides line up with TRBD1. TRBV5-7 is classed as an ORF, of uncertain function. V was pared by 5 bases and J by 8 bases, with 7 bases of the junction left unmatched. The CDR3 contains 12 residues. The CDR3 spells CASSRDSLQQYF. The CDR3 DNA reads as TGTGCCAGCAGTCGGGACAGCTTGCAGCAGTACTTC.

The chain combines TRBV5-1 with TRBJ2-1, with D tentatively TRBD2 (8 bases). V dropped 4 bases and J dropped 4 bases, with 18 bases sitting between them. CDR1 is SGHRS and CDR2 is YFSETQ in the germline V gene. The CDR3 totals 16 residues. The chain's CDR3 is CASSMLAGQQYNEQFF. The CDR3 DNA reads TGCGCCAGCAGCATGTTAGCGGGACAGCAGTACAATGAGCAGTTCTTC.

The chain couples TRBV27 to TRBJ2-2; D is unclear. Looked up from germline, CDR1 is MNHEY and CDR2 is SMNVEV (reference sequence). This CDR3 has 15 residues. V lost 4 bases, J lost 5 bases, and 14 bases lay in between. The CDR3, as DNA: TGTGCCAGCAGTTACACCTCCACGCCTACCGGGGAGCTGTTTTTT. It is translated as CASSYTSTPTGELFF.

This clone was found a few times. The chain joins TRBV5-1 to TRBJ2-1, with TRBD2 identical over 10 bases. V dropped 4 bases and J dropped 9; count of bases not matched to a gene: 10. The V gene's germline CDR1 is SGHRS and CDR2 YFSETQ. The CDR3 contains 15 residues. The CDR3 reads CASSTSSGSGGEQFF. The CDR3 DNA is TGCGCCAGCAGCACGTCTAGCGGGAGCGGCGGTGAGCAGTTCTTC.

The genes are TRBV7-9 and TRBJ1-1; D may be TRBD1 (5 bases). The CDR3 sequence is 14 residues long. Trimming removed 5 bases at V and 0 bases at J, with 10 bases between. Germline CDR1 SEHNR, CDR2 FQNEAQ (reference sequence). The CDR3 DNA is TGTGCCAGCAGCCCAGGGTTTATGAACACTGAAGCTTTCTTT. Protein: CASSPGFMNTEAFF. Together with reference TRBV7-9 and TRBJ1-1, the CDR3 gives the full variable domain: DTGVSQNPRHKITKRGQNVTFRCDPISEHNRLYWYRQTLGQGPEFLTYFQNEAQLEKSRLLSDRFSAERPKGSFSTLEIQRTEQGDSAMYLCASSPGFMNTEAFFGQGTRLTVV.

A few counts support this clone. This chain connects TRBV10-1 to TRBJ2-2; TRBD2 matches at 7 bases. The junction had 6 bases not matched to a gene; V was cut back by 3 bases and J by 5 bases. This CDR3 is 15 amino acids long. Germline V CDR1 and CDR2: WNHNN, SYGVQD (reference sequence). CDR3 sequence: CASSDGGGPTGELFF. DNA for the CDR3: TGCGCCAGCAGTGATGGGGGAGGGCCTACCGGGGAGCTGTTTTTT.

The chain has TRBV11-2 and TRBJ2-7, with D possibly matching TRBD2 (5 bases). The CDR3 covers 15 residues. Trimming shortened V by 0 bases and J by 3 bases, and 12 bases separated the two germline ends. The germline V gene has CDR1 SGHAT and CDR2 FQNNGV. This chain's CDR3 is CASSLESGARYEQYF. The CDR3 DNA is TGTGCCAGCAGCTTAGAAAGCGGAGCACGCTACGAGCAGTACTTC.

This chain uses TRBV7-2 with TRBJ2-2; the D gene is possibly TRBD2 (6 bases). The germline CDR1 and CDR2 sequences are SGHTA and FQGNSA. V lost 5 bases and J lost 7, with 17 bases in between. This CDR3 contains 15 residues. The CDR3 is CASSPLRGRRGELFF. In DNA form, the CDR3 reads TGTGCCAGCAGCCCCCTCCGGGGGAGGCGCGGGGAGCTGTTTTTT.

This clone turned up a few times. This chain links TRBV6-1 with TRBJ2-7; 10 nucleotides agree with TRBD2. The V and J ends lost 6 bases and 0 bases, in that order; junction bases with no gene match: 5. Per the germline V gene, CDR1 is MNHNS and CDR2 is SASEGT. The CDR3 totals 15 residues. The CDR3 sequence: CASREREGISYEQYF. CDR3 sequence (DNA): TGTGCCAGCAGAGAGCGGGAGGGGATCTCCTACGAGCAGTACTTC.

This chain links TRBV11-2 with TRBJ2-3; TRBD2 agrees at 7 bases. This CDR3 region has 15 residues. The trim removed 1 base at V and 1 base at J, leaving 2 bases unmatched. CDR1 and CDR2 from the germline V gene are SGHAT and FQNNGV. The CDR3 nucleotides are TGTGCCAGCAGCTTAGCGGGAGGCCGCACAGATACGCAGTATTTT. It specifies CASSLAGGRTDTQYF.

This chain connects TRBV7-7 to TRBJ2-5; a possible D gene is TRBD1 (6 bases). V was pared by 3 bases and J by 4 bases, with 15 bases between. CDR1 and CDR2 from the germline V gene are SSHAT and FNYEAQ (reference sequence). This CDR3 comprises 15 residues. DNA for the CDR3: TGTGCCAGCAGCTTTGCGACAGGCGGCGCAGAGACCCAGTACTTC. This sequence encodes CASSFATGGAETQYF.

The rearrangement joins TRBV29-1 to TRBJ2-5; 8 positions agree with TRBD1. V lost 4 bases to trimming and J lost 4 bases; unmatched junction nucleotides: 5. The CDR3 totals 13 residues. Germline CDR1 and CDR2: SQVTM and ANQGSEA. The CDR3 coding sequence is TGCAGCGTTGTGGACAGGGTGGGAGAGACCCAGTACTTC. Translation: CSVVDRVGETQYF.

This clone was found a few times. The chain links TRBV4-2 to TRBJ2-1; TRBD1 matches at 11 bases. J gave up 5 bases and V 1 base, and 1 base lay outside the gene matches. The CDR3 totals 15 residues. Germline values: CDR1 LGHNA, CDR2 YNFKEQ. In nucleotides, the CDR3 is TGTGCCAGCAGCCAAGGGGACAGGGGGAACAATGAGCAGTTCTTC. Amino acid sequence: CASSQGDRGNNEQFF.

This chain's CDR3 is CASSGRQGASYEQYF. Written as DNA, the CDR3 is TGTGCCAGTAGCGGGAGACAGGGGGCCTCCTACGAGCAGTACTTC. The chain couples TRBV19 to TRBJ2-7; 10 bases line up with TRBD1. The germline CDR1 and CDR2 sequences are LNHDA and SQIVND (reference sequence). CDR3 size: 15 residues. V lost 6 bases and J lost 0; bases outside the gene matches: 5. Full variable domain (outside the CDR3, taken from reference TRBV19 and TRBJ2-7): DGGITQSPKYLFRKEGQNVTLSCEQNLNHDAMYWYRQDPGQGLRLIYYSQIVNDFQKGDIAEGYSVSREKKESFPLTVTSAQKNPTAFYLCASSGRQGASYEQYFGPGTRLTVT.

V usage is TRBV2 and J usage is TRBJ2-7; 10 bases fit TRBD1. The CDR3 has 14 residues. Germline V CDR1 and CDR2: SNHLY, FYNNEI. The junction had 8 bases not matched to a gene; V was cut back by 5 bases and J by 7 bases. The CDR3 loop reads CASSPRQGAGEQYF. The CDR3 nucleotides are TGTGCCAGCAGTCCTCGACAGGGGGCTGGAGAGCAGTACTTC.

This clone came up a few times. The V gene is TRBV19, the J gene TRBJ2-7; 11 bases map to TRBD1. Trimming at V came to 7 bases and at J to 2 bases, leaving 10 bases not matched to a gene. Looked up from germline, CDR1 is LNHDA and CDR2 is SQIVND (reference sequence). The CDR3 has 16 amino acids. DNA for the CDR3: TGTGCCAGTACCACATTTGGGACAGGGGGTGCCTACGAGCAGTACTTC. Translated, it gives CASTTFGTGGAYEQYF.

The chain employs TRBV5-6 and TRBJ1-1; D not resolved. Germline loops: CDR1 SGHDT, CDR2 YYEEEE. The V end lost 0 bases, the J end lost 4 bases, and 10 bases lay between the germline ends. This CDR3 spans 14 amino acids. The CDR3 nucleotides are TGTGCCAGCAGCTTGGGGGCAGCGGGCACTGAAGCTTTCTTT. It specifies CASSLGAAGTEAFF.

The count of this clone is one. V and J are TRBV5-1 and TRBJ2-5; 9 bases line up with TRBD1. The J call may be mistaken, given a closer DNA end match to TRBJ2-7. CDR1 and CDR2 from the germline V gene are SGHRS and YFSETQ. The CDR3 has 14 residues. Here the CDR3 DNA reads TGCGCCAGCAGCCTCTGGACAGGGGCCTACGAGCAGTACTTC. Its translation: CASSLWTGAYEQYF.

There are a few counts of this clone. Written as DNA, the CDR3 is TGTGCCAGCAGCCATACTCCGGGACTAGCGGGAGACGAGCAGTACTTC. Translating it yields CASSHTPGLAGDEQYF. J is TRBJ2-7 and V is TRBV5-4, with 14 nucleotides matching TRBD2. Germline V gene lookup returns CDR1 SGHNT and CDR2 YYREEE (reference sequence). V trimming: 4 bases; J trimming: 5 bases; junction bases outside the gene matches: 8. The CDR3 is 16 amino acids.

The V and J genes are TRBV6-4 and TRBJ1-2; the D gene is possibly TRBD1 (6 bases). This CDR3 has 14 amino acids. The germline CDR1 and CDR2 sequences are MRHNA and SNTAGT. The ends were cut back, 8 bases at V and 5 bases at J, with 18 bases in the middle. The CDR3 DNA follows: TGTGCCAGCTCCCGTGGCGGGGGCGAATATGGCTACACCTTC. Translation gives CASSRGGGEYGYTF.

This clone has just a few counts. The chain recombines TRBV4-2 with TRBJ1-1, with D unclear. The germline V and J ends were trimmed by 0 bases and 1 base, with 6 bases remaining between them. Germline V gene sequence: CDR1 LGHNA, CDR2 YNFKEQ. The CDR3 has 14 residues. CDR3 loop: CASSQERQNTEAFF. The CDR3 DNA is TGTGCCAGCAGCCAAGAAAGACAGAACACTGAAGCTTTCTTT.

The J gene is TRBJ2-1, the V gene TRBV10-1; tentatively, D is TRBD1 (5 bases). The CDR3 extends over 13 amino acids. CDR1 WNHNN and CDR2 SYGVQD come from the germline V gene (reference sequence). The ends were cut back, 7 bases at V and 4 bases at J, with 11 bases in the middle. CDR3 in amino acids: CASKQDMYNEQFF. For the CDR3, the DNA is TGCGCCAGCAAACAGGACATGTACAATGAGCAGTTCTTC.

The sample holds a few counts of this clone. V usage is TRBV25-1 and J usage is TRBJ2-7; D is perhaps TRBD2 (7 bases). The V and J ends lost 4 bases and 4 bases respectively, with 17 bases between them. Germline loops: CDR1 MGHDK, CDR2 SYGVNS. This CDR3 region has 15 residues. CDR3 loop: CASSGRAGRGYEQYF. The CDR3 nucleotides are TGTGCCAGCAGTGGCAGAGCGGGAAGGGGGTACGAGCAGTACTTC.

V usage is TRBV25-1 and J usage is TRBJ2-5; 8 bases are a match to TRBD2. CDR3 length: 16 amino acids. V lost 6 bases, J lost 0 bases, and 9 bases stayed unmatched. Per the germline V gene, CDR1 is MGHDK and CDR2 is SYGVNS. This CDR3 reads CASSPRGGRDQETQYF. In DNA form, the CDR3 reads TGTGCCAGCAGCCCCCGGGGGGGAAGGGACCAAGAGACCCAGTACTTC.

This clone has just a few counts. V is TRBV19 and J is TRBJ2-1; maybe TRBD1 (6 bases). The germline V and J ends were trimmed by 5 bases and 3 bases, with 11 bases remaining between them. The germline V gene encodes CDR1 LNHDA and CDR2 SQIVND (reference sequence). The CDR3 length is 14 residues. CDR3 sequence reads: CASSSRTDYNEQFF. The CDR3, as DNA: TGTGCCAGTAGTTCCCGGACAGACTACAATGAGCAGTTCTTC.